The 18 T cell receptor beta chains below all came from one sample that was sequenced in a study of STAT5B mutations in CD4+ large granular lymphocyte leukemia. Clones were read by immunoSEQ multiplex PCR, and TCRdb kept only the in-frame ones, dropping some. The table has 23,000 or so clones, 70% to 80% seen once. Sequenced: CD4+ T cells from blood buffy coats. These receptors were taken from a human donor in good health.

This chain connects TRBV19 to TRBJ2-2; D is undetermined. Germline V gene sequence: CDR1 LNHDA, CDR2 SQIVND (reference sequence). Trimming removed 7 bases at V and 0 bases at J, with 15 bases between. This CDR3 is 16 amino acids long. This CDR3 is CASNSNTETNTGELFF. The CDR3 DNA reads TGTGCCAGTAATTCTAACACCGAAACGAACACCGGGGAGCTGTTTTTT. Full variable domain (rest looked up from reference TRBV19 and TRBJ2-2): DGGITQSPKYLFRKEGQNVTLSCEQNLNHDAMYWYRQDPGQGLRLIYYSQIVNDFQKGDIAEGYSVSREKKESFPLTVTSAQKNPTAFYLCASNSNTETNTGELFFGEGSRLTVL.

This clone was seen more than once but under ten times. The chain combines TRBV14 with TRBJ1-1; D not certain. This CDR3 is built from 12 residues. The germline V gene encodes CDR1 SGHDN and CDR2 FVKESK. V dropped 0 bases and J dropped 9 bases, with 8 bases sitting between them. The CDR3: CASSQDRRKAFF. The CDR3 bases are TGTGCCAGCAGCCAAGATAGACGGAAAGCTTTCTTT.

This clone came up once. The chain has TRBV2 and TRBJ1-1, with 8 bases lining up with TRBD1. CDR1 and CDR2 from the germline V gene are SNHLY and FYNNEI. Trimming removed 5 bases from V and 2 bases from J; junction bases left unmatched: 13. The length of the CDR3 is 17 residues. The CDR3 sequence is CASSLLGQGAYNTEAFF. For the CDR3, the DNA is TGTGCCAGCAGTCTCCTTGGGCAGGGGGCTTATAACACTGAAGCTTTCTTT.

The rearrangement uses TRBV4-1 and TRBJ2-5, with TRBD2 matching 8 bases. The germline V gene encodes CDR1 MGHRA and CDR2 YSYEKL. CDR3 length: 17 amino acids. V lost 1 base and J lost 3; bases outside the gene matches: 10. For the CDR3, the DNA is TGCGCCAGCAGCCAAGGGCAAAGACCACTAGCGGAAGAGACCCAGTACTTC. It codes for CASSQGQRPLAEETQYF.

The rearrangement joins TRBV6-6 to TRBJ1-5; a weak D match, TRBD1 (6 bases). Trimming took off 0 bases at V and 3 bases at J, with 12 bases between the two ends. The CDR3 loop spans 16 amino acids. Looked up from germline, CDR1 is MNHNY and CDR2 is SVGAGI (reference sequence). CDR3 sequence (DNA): TGTGCCAGCAGTTACTCGAGTACAGGGTTCAATCAGCCCCAGCATTTT. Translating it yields CASSYSSTGFNQPQHF.

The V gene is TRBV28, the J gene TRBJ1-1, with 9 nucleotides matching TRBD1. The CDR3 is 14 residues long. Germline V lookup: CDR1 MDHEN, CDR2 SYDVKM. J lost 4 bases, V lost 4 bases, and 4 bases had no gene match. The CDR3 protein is CASSSRTGATEAFF. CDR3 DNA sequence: TGTGCCAGCAGTTCGAGGACAGGGGCCACTGAAGCTTTCTTT.

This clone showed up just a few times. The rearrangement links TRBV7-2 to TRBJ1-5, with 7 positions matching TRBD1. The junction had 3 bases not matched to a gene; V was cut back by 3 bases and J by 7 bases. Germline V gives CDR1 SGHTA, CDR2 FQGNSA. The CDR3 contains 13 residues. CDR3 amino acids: CASSFQGEQPQHF. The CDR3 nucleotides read TGTGCCAGCAGCTTCCAGGGGGAACAGCCCCAGCATTTT.

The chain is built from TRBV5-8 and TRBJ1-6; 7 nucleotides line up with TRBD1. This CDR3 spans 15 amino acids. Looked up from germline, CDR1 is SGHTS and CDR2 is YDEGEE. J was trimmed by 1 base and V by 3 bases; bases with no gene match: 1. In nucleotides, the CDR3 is TGTGCCAGCAGCTACAGGGGATCCTATAATTCACCCCTCCACTTT. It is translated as CASSYRGSYNSPLHF.

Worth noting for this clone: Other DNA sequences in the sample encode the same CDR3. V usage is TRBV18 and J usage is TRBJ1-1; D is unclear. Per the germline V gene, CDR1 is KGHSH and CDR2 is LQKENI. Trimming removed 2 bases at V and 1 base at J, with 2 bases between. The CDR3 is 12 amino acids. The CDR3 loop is CASSPRNTEAFF. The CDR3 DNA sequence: TGTGCCAGCTCACCAAGGAACACTGAAGCTTTCTTT.

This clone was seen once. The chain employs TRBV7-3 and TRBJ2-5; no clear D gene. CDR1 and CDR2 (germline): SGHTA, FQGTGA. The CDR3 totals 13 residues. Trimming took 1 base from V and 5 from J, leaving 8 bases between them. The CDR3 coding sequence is TGTGCCAGCAGCTTAAAGGGTGGGGAGACCCAGTACTTC. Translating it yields CASSLKGGETQYF.

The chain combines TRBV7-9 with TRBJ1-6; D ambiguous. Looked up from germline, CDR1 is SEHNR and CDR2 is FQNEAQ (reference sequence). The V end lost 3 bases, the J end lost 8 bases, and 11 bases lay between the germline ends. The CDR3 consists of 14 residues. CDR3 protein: CASSLGFLDSPLHF. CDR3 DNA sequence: TGTGCCAGCAGCTTGGGTTTTTTGGATTCACCCCTCCACTTT.

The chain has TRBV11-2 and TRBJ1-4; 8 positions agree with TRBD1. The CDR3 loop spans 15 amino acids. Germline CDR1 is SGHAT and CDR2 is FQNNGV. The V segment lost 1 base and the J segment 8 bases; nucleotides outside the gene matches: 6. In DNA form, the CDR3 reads TGTGCCAGCAGCTTAGGCGGACAGGGATGGGAAAAACTGTTTTTT. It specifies CASSLGGQGWEKLFF. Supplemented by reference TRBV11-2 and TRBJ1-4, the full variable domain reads EAGVAQSPRYKIIEKRQSVAFWCNPISGHATLYWYQQILGQGPKLLIQFQNNGVVDDSQLPKDRFSAERLKGVDSTLKIQPAKLEDSAVYLCASSLGGQGWEKLFFGSGTQLSVL.

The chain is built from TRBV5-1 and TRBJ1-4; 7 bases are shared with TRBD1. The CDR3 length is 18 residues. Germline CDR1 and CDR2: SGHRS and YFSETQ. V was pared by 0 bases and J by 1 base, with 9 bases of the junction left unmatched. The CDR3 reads CASSLGAGTDLTNEKLFF. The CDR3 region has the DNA TGCGCCAGCAGCTTGGGTGCCGGGACAGACTTAACTAATGAAAAACTGTTTTTT.

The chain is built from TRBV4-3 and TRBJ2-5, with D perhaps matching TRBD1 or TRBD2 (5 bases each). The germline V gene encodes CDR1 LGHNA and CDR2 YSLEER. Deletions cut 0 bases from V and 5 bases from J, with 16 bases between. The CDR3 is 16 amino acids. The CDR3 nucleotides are TGCGCCAGCAGCCAAGATCTCGGGGCCGAGGGGGAGACCCAGTACTTC. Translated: CASSQDLGAEGETQYF.

The CDR3 here is CASSRTTGTGSTISGNTIYF. The DNA for the CDR3 is TGCGCCAGCAGCCGAACTACCGGGACAGGGAGTACTATTTCTGGAAACACCATATATTTT. The chain joins TRBV4-3 to TRBJ1-3, with 9 bases aligning to TRBD1. Germline trimming cut 4 bases from V and 1 base from J; bases unmatched to any gene: 17. The germline CDR1 and CDR2 sequences are LGHNA and YSLEER. There are 20 residues in the CDR3.

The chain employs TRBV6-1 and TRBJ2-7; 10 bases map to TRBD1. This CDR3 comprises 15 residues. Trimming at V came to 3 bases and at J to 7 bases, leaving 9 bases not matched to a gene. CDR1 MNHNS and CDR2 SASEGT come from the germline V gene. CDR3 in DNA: TGTGCCAGCAGTGAGACCGGGACAGGGGTGGGAGAGCAGTACTTC. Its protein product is CASSETGTGVGEQYF.

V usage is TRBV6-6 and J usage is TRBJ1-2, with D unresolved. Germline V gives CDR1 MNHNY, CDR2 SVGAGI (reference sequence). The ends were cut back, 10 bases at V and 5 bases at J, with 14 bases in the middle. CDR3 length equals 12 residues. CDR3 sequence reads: CATSLMEYGYTF. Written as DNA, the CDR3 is TGTGCCACCTCCCTTATGGAATATGGCTACACCTTC.

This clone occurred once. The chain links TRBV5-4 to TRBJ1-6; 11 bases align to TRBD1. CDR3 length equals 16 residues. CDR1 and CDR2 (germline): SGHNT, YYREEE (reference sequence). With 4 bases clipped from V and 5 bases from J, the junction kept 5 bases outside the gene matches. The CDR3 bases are TGTGCCAGCAGCCCTGGACAGGGGGCGAATAATTCACCCCTCCACTTT. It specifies CASSPGQGANNSPLHF.